Reported below is one T cell receptor beta chain. It lacks a known antigen. Per-base quality was not reported, and no clone a single base away is much larger than it. To demonstrate the VDJtools post-analysis software, TCR beta repertoires were profiled from the peripheral blood of about a dozen young patients with multiple sclerosis. Multiple sclerosis patients were children and adolescents aged 6 to 15 years. The germline V gene (reference sequence) yields SEHNR for CDR1 and FQNEAQ for CDR2. Spanning cysteine to phenylalanine, the CDR3 consists of 15 amino acids. Only the CDR3 region is kept as DNA, spanning 45 bases read in frame from base 1. Deletion took 4 bases off V and 4 bases off J, with a span of 16 bases between the germline ends. To prepare the library, PCR was applied. The run used an Illumina HiSeq 2500. To reduce PCR and sequencing biases, unique molecular identifiers were built into the TCR beta cDNA libraries. Per 1 to 10 million input T cells, roughly 0.5 million cDNA molecules were obtained, such that each molecule approximated one T cell. The patient libraries were prepared and sequenced with the same protocol used for the earlier healthy control dataset. Within a given batch, samples were prepared together, multiplexed and sequenced on the same HiSeq lane. On the authors' methods: Raw barcoded reads were processed with MIGEC, and single-read molecular identifier groups were discarded before consensus assembly and CDR3 extraction. VDJtools was used for post-analysis of the clonotype tables, and diversity was normalized by down-sampling every dataset to the size of the smallest sample. In repertoire overlap clustering, CDR3 amino acid sequences, but not nucleotide sequences, were matched to correct batch-related cross-sample contamination. The raw public reads went through TCRdb reprocessing: fastp at Q25, MiXCR clone calling, in-frame beta chains kept. Rows with one shared CDR3 protein collapse into an entry with the most common genes and DNA. The V and J calls come from TCRdb's annotation, not from the publication. In all, the sample holds 380,000 or so distinct CDR3 sequences, and approximately 33% of those were seen once. The biggest ten clones account for about an eighth of the sample.

The data are from a study of post-analysis software for immune sequencing data (dated by TCRdb to the mid-2010s). About the investigation overall: Disease courses on record covered relapsing-remitting, secondary progressive and progressive-relapsing multiple sclerosis, though some patients had no subtype annotation. The patient repertoires were set against under 12 previously published healthy control repertoires from donors whose ages ranged from roughly 6 to 26 years. A subset of samples was prepared in parallel using single-end sample barcoding, then pooled and co-amplified after Illumina adapter ligation.

What the research found in general, with its limitations: When samples were clustered directly using the F measure, samples prepared in the same batch co-clustered strongly, which prompted a batch-effect correction. Multiple sclerosis patients had significantly lower normalized Chao1 diversity than controls, a result that suggests substantial peripheral T-cell clonal expansion. Significantly higher frequencies in patients than in controls were found for a few TRBV segments, including TRBV5-6, TRBV5-1 and TRBV20-1. The multiple sclerosis patient group was slightly younger than the control group.

The sequence was obtained from a girl under 18 with multiple sclerosis. The sample was blood. The sequence is built from TRBV7-9 and TRBJ1-2; perhaps TRBD1 is the D gene, with 6 bases matching. The CDR3 protein is CASSSRRGSVYGYTF. The DNA sequence is TGTGCCAGCAGCTCTCGCAGGGGATCGGTCTATGGCTACACCTTC.